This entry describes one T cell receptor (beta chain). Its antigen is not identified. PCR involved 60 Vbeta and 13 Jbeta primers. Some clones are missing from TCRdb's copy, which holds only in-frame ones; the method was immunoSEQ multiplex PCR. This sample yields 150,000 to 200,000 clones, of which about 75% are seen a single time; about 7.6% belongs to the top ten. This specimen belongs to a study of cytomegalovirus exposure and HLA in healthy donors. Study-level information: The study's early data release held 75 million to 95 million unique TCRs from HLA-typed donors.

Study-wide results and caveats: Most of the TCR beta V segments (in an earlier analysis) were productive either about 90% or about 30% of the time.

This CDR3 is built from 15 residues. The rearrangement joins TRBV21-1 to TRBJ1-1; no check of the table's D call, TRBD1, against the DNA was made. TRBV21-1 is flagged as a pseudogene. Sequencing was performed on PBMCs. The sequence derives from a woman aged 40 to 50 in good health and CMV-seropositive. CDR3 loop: CASSRTTGGRAEAFF. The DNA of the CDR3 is TGTGCCAGCAGCAGGACGACAGGGGGTCGCGCTGAAGCTTTCTTT.